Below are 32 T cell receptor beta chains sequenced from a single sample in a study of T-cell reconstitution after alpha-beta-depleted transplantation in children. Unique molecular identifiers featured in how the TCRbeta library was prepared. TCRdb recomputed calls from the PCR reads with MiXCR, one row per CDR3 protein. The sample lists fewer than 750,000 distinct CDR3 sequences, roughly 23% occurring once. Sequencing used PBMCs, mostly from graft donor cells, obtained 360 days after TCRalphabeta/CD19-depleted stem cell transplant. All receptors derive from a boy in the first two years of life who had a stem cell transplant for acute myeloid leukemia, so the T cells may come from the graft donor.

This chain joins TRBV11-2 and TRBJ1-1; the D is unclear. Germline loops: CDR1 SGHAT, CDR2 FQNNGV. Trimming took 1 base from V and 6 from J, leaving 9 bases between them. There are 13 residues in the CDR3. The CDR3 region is CASSLVVTPEAFF. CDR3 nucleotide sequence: TGTGCCAGCAGCTTAGTGGTGACACCTGAAGCTTTCTTT.

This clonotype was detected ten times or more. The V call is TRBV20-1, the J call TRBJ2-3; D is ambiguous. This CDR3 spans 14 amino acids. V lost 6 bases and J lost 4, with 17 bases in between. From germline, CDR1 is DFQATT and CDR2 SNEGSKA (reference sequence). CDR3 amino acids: CSANSEVVADTQYF. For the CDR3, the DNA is TGCAGTGCCAACTCCGAGGTTGTTGCAGATACGCAGTATTTT.

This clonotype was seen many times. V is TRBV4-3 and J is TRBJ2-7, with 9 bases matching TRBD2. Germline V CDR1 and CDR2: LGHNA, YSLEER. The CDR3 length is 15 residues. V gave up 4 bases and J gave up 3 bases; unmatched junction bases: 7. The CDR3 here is CASSPGLAGYYEQYF. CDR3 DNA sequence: TGCGCCAGCAGCCCGGGACTAGCAGGGTACTACGAGCAGTACTTC.

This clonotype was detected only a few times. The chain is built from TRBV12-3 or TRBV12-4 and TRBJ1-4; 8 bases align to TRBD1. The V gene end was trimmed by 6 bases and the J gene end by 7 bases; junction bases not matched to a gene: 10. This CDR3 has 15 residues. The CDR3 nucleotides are TGTGCCAGCAGCAGCACGACAGGGGACCTTGAAAAACTGTTTTTT. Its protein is CASSSTTGDLEKLFF.

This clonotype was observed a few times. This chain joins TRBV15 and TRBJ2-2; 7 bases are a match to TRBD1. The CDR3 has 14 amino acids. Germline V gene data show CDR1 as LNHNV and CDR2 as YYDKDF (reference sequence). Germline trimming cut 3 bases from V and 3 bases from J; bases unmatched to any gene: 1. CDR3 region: CATSRDRYTGELFF. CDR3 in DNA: TGTGCCACCAGCAGGGACAGGTACACCGGGGAGCTGTTTTTT.

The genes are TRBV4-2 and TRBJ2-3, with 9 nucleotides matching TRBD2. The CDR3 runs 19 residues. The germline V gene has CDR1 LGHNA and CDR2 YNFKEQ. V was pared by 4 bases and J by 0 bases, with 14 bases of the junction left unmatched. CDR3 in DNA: TGTGCCAGCAGCCCGCCTGGGCTAGCGGGGATGTCTAGCACAGATACGCAGTATTTT. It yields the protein CASSPPGLAGMSSTDTQYF.

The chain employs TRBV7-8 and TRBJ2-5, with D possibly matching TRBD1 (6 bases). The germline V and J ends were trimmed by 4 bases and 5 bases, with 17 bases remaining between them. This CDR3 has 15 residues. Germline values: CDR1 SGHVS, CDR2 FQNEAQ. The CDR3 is CASSSDTGFGETQYF. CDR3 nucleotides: TGTGCCAGCAGCTCCGATACAGGGTTCGGGGAGACCCAGTACTTC.

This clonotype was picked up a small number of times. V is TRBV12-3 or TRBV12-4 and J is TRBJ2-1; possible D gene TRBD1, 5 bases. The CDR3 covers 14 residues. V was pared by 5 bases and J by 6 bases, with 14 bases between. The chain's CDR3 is CASSIRQLSNEQFF. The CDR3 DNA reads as TGTGCCAGCAGTATCCGACAGCTGTCCAATGAGCAGTTCTTC.

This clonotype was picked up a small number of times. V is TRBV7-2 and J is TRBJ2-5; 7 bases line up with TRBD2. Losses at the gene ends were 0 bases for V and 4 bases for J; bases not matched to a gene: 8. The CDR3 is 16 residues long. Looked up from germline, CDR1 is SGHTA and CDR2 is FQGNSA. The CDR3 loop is CASSLAEAGTLETQYF. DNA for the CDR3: TGTGCCAGCAGCTTAGCGGAAGCGGGGACTTTAGAGACCCAGTACTTC.

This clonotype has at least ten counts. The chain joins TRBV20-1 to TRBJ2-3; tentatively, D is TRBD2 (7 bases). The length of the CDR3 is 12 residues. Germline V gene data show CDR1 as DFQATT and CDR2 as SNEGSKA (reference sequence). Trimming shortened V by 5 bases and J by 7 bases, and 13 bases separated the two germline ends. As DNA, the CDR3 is TGCAGTGCTCCGGGGGGCCCAAATACGCAGTATTTT. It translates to CSAPGGPNTQYF.

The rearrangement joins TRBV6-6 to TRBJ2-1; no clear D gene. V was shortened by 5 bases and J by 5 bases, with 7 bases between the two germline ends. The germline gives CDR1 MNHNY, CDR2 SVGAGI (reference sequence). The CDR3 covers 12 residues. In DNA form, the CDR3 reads TGTGCCAGCAGTACTGGGGACAATGAGCAGTTCTTC. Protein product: CASSTGDNEQFF.

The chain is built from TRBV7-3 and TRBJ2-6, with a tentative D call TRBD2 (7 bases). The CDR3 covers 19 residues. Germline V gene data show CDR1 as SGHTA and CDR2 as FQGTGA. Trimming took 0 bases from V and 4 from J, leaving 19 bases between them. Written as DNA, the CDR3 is TGTGCCAGCAGCTTAACGGGCGGGGGCCCACTTGGAGGGGCCAACGTCCTGACTTTC. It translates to CASSLTGGGPLGGANVLTF.

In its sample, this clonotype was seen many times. DNA for the CDR3: TGTGCCACCAGCAGAGAAGGGACAGGGAATGGCTACACCTTC. It translates to CATSREGTGNGYTF. The chain carries TRBV15 and TRBJ1-2, with 9 nucleotides matching TRBD1. CDR1 is LNHNV and CDR2 is YYDKDF in the germline V gene (reference sequence). V shed 0 bases, J shed 6 bases, and the junction held 2 bases outside the gene matches. This CDR3 has 14 residues. The full variable domain, rest sourced from reference TRBV15 and TRBJ1-2, is DAMVIQNPRYQVTQFGKPVTLSCSQTLNHNVMYWYQQKSSQAPKLLFHYYDKDFNNEADTPDNFQSRRPNTSFCFLDIRSPGLGDTAMYLCATSREGTGNGYTFGSGTRLTVV.

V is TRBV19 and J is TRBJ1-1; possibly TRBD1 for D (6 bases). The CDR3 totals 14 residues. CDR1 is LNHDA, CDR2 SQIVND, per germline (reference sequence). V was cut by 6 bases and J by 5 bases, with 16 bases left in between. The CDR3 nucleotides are TGTGCCAGTAGCCTACCACTCAGGGGTACTGAAGCTTTCTTT. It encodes CASSLPLRGTEAFF.

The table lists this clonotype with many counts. The CDR3 nucleotides are TGCAGTGCAACCCGGGGAACAGGAGAGCAGTACTTC. This sequence encodes CSATRGTGEQYF. The chain couples TRBV20-1 to TRBJ2-7; D may be TRBD1 or TRBD2 (5 bases each). CDR1 DFQATT and CDR2 SNEGSKA come from the germline V gene (reference sequence). Trimming shortened V by 6 bases and J by 7 bases, and 16 bases separated the two germline ends. The CDR3 totals 12 residues.

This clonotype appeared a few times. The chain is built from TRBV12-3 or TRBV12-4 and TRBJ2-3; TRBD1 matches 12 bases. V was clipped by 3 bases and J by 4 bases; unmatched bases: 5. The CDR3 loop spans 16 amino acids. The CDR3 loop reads CASSLGGQGASDTQYF. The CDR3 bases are TGTGCCAGCAGTTTGGGGGGACAGGGGGCATCAGATACGCAGTATTTT.

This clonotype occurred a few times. CDR3 DNA sequence: TGTGCCATCAGTGAGTCTAGCGGGAGGTATGGCACTGAAGCTTTCTTT. Its protein product is CAISESSGRYGTEAFF. V is TRBV10-3 and J is TRBJ1-1; no definite D call. Trimming took 0 bases from V and 4 from J, leaving 15 bases between them. The CDR3 loop spans 16 amino acids. Germline assignment: CDR1 ENHRY and CDR2 SYGVKD.

The CDR3: CASSSPVGVRRETQYF. Here the CDR3 DNA reads TGTGCCAGCAGTTCCCCGGTGGGGGTCAGGAGAGAGACCCAGTACTTC. The chain joins TRBV12-3 or TRBV12-4 to TRBJ2-5, with D perhaps matching TRBD1 or TRBD2 (5 bases each). Trimming stripped 4 bases from V and 4 bases from J, with 19 bases between. The CDR3 totals 16 residues.

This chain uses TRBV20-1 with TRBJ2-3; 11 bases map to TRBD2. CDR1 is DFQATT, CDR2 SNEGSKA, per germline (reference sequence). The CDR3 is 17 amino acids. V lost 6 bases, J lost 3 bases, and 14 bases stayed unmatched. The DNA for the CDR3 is TGCAGTGCCACACTAGCGGGGGCCCTTATTTTTACAGATACGCAGTATTTT. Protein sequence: CSATLAGALIFTDTQYF.

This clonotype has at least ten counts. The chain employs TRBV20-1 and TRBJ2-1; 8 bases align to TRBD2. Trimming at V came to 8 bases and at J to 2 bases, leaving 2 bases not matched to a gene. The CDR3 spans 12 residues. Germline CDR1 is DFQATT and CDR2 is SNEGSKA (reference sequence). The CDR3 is CSFGGAYNEQFF. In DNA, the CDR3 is TGCAGTTTCGGGGGGGCCTACAATGAGCAGTTCTTC.

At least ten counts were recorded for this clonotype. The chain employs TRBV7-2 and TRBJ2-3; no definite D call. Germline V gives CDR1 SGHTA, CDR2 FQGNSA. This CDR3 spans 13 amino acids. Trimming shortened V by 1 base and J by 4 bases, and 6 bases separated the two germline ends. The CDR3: CASSLVLADTQYF. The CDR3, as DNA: TGTGCCAGCAGCTTAGTCTTAGCAGATACGCAGTATTTT.

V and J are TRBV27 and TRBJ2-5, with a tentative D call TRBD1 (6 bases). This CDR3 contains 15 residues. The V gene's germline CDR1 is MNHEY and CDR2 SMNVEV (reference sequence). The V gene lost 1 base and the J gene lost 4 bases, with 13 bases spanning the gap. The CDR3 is CASSLYRATVETQYF. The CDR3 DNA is TGTGCCAGCAGTTTATACAGGGCTACGGTAGAGACCCAGTACTTC.

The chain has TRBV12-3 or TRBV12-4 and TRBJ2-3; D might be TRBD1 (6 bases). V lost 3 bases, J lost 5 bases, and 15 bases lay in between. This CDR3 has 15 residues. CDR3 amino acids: CASSFRRGGGDTQYF. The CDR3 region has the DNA TGTGCCAGCAGTTTTCGCAGGGGCGGTGGAGATACGCAGTATTTT.

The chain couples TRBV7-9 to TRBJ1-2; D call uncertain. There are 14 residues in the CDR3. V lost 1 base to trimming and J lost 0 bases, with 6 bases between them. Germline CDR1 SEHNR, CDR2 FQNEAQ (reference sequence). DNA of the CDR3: TGTGCCAGCAGCTTAGTAACAGCTAACTATGGCTACACCTTC. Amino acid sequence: CASSLVTANYGYTF.

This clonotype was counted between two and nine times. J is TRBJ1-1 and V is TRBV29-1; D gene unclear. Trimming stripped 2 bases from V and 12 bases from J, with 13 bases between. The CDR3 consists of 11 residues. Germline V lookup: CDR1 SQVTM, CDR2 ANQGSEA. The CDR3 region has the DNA TGCAGCGTTGAATCGCTACAGTTAACTTTCTTT. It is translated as CSVESLQLTFF.

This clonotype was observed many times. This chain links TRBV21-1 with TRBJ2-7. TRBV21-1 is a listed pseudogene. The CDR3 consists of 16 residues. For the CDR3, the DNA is TGTGCCAGCAGCCCAGAGTTGGAAGAGAGCTCCTACGAGCAGTACGTC. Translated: CASSPELEESSYEQYV.

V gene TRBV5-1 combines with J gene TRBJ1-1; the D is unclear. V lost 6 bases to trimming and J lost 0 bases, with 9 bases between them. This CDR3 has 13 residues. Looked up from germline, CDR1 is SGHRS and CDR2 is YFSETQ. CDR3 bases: TGCGCCAGCAAGCTTTCGTTGAACACTGAAGCTTTCTTT. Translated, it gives CASKLSLNTEAFF.

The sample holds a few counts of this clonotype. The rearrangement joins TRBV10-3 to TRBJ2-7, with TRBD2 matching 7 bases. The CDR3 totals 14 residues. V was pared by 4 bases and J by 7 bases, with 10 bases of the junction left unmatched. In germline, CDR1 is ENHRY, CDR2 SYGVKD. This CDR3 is CAISAQRGAGEQYF. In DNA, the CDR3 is TGTGCCATCAGTGCCCAGCGGGGCGCAGGGGAGCAGTACTTC.

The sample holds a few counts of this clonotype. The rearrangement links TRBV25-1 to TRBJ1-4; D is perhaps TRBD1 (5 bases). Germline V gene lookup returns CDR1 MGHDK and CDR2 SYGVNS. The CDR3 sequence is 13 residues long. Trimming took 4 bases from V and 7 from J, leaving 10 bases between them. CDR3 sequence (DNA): TGTGCCAGCAGTGTAAAGAGGGGTGAAAAACTGTTTTTT. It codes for CASSVKRGEKLFF.

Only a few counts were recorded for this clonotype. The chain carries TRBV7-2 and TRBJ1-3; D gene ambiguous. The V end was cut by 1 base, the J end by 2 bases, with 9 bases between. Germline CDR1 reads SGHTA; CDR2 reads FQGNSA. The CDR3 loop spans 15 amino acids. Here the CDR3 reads CASSLVLRTGNTIYF. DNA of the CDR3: TGTGCCAGCAGCTTAGTGCTCCGAACTGGAAACACCATATATTTT.

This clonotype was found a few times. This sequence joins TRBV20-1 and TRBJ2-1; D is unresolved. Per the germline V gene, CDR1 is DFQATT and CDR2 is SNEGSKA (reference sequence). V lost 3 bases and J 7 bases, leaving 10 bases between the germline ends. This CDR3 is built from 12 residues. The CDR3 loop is CSASAQVNEQFF. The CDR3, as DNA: TGCAGTGCTAGTGCCCAGGTAAATGAGCAGTTCTTC.

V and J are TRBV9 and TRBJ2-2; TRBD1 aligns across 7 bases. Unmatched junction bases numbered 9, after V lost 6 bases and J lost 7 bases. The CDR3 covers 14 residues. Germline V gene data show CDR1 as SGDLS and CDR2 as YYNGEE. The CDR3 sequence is CASNSKGAFGELFF. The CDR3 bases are TGTGCCAGCAACTCCAAGGGGGCGTTCGGGGAGCTGTTTTTT.